The clone carrying this TCR beta chain has a single count. The entry originates in a study of blood T cell repertoires in COVID-19. Study background: Collection of acute and convalescent COVID-19 samples took place in the United States, Italy and Spain. The cDNA or gDNA used as material had been derived from T cells, B-cell-depleted T cells, or PBMCs.

CDR1 is MGHDK, CDR2 SYGVNS, per germline. CDR3 length: 16 residues. Trimming removed 3 bases from V and 4 bases from J, with 15 bases in between. In the authors' methods: Reference gene primer amplification in the assay estimated nucleated cell counts. The assay was immunoSEQ multiplex PCR, and TCRdb's table has in-frame clones only and misses some. The V and J calls and clone size are taken from that table; D and trimming were inferred from the DNA. The table has 130,000 to 150,000 clones, around 85% seen once. V and J are TRBV25-1 and TRBJ2-2, with a tentative D call TRBD1 (6 bases). The TCR comes from a woman in her thirties or forties with active or convalescent COVID-19. The sequenced sample consisted of peripheral blood. The CDR3 protein is CASSDSYRVGTGELFF. The CDR3 region has the DNA TGTGCCAGCAGTGATTCATACAGGGTGGGCACCGGGGAGCTGTTTTTT.